The 21 T cell receptor beta chains below come from one sample, sequenced in a study of cytomegalovirus exposure and HLA in healthy donors. PCR primers comprised 60 Vbeta and 13 Jbeta primers. TCRdb's table, derived via immunoSEQ multiplex PCR, lists solely in-frame clones and lacks some. The repertoire holds roughly 180,000 clones, with around 82% as singletons. Sequenced input: PBMCs. The receptors originated from a boy aged 5-17 years in good health and CMV-seronegative.

This chain connects TRBV29-1 to TRBJ2-3; 8 bases map to TRBD1. V lost 7 bases and J lost 3; bases outside the gene matches: 6. This CDR3 has 13 residues. Looked up from germline, CDR1 is SQVTM and CDR2 is ANQGSEA. CDR3 sequence: CSAGTGVTDTQYF. The CDR3 nucleotides read TGCAGCGCCGGGACAGGAGTTACAGATACGCAGTATTTT.

This sequence joins TRBV7-9 and TRBJ2-6; the D gene is possibly TRBD1 (6 bases). The CDR3 covers 15 residues. V was cut by 4 bases and J by 0 bases, with 7 bases left in between. Germline V CDR1 and CDR2: SEHNR, FQNEAQ (reference sequence). The CDR3 DNA reads as TGTGCCAGCAGCTCCAGGGGCTCTGGGGCCAACGTCCTGACTTTC. The encoded protein is CASSSRGSGANVLTF. Looking up the rest from reference TRBV7-9 and TRBJ2-6 gives the full variable domain: DTGVSQNPRHKITKRGQNVTFRCDPISEHNRLYWYRQTLGQGPEFLTYFQNEAQLEKSRLLSDRFSAERPKGSFSTLEIQRTEQGDSAMYLCASSSRGSGANVLTFGAGSRLTVL.

This sequence joins TRBV7-2 and TRBJ1-2, with D maybe TRBD1 (6 bases). The V and J ends lost 10 bases and 5 bases respectively, with 23 bases between them. This CDR3 is built from 15 residues. Germline CDR1 is SGHTA and CDR2 is FQGNSA. The CDR3 loop is CAIPQGPQGHYGYTF. Written as DNA, the CDR3 is TGTGCCATTCCTCAGGGGCCCCAAGGGCATTATGGCTACACCTTC.

The J gene is TRBJ2-6, the V gene TRBV30; the match to TRBD2 covers 11 bases. Germline CDR1 reads GTSNPN; CDR2 reads SVGIG (reference sequence). The CDR3 loop spans 20 amino acids. Trimming at V came to 5 bases and at J to 0 bases, leaving 15 bases not matched to a gene. The CDR3 protein is CAWLTPRTSGPFSGANVLTF. The DNA for the CDR3 is TGTGCCTGGCTTACCCCCAGGACTAGCGGGCCTTTCTCTGGGGCCAACGTCCTGACTTTC.

This chain uses TRBV27 with TRBJ2-7; D is possibly TRBD2 (7 bases). Looked up from germline, CDR1 is MNHEY and CDR2 is SMNVEV (reference sequence). V shed 4 bases and J shed 4 bases, with 17 bases lying between them. The CDR3 extends over 15 amino acids. For the CDR3, the DNA is TGTGCCAGCAGTTGGAACTTCAGGGGAGGGTACGAGCAGTACTTC. It codes for CASSWNFRGGYEQYF.

This clone was detected only a few times. Germline and junction disagree at one end, which may indicate a read error. The chain employs TRBV5-6 and TRBJ2-5; possibly TRBD1 for D (6 bases). The V gene's germline CDR1 is SGHDT and CDR2 YYEEEE. The CDR3 length is 16 residues. CDR3 region: CASSLDSRRYQETQYF. The DNA for the CDR3 is TGTGCCAGCAGTTTGGACAGTCGAAGGTACCAAGAGACCCAGTACTTC.

The rearrangement links TRBV9 to TRBJ2-7; 8 nucleotides match TRBD1. From germline, CDR1 is SGDLS and CDR2 YYNGEE. This CDR3 has 15 amino acids. Trimming removed 0 bases from V and 6 bases from J; junction bases left unmatched: 8. CDR3 DNA sequence: TGTGCCAGCAGCGTAGTCCCAGGGGGCCTGGTCGAGCAGTACTTC. Protein sequence: CASSVVPGGLVEQYF.

CDR3 in amino acids: CASSRTSGDNTDTQYF. The CDR3 nucleotides are TGCGCCAGCAGCCGGACTAGCGGGGACAACACAGATACGCAGTATTTT. The chain couples TRBV5-1 to TRBJ2-3; 12 nucleotides agree with TRBD2. The CDR3 sequence is 16 residues long. From germline, CDR1 is SGHRS and CDR2 YFSETQ. V gave up 4 bases and J gave up 2 bases; unmatched junction bases: 5.

CDR3: CASSGLTKIATNEKLFF. CDR3 nucleotide sequence: TGTGCCAGCAGTGGACTGACTAAGATTGCAACTAATGAAAAACTGTTTTTT. V and J are TRBV6-1 and TRBJ1-4; D not resolved. Germline-derived CDR1 and CDR2 are MNHNS and SASEGT. There are 17 residues in the CDR3. Trimming removed 4 bases from V and 0 bases from J, with 15 bases in between.

V usage is TRBV19 and J usage is TRBJ1-2; D gene unclear. Trimming took off 3 bases at V and 2 bases at J, with 13 bases between the two ends. The germline V gene encodes CDR1 LNHDA and CDR2 SQIVND (reference sequence). The CDR3 runs 15 residues. The CDR3 reads CASSIALEWNYGYTF. The DNA for the CDR3 is TGTGCCAGTAGTATCGCTCTAGAATGGAACTATGGCTACACCTTC.

The chain carries TRBV6-1 and TRBJ1-1; 7 bases fit TRBD1. J lost 0 bases, V lost 5 bases, and 6 bases had no gene match. CDR3 length: 15 residues. In germline, CDR1 is MNHNS, CDR2 SASEGT. CDR3 sequence reads: CASSLRQGMNTEAFF. The CDR3 bases are TGTGCCAGCAGTCTTCGACAGGGTATGAACACTGAAGCTTTCTTT.

The chain employs TRBV10-3 and TRBJ1-2, with D hard to call. Germline assignment: CDR1 ENHRY and CDR2 SYGVKD. The CDR3 sequence is 17 residues long. Trimming removed 0 bases from V and 6 bases from J, with 20 bases in between. The CDR3 DNA reads as TGTGCCATCAGTGAGTCCTACAGACCACAGATCATTAATGGCTACACCTTC. This gives the protein CAISESYRPQIINGYTF.

V and J are TRBV1 and TRBJ2-5; the table's D call, TRBD2, was not checked against the DNA. TRBV1 is a documented pseudogene. This CDR3 has 19 residues. The CDR3 loop is CTSSQEPVAAGGGVKTQYF. The CDR3 DNA reads TGCACCAGCAGCCAAGAGCCGGTGGCAGCGGGGGGGGGTGTAAAGACCCAGTACTTC.

The rearrangement uses TRBV6-1 and TRBJ1-4; tentative D call: TRBD1 (5 bases). The CDR3 length is 16 residues. Trimming removed 4 bases at V and 3 bases at J, with 15 bases between. The germline CDR1 and CDR2 sequences are MNHNS and SASEGT. Written as DNA, the CDR3 is TGTGCCAGCAGTGCCCGATCAGGGTCCTCTAATGAAAAACTGTTTTTT. Translating it yields CASSARSGSSNEKLFF.

This clone was found once. The chain uses TRBV9 and TRBJ2-3; 13 bases map to TRBD2. The CDR3 spans 19 residues. Losses at the gene ends were 0 bases for V and 2 bases for J; bases not matched to a gene: 9. Germline CDR1 SGDLS, CDR2 YYNGEE. Here the CDR3 reads CASSVAGTSGAGNTDTQYF. The CDR3 nucleotides read TGTGCCAGCAGCGTAGCGGGGACTAGCGGGGCAGGAAACACAGATACGCAGTATTTT. Filled out from reference TRBV9 and TRBJ2-3, the complete variable domain reads DSGVTQTPKHLITATGQRVTLRCSPRSGDLSVYWYQQSLDQGLQFLIQYYNGEERAKGNILERFSAQQFPDLHSELNLSSLELGDSALYFCASSVAGTSGAGNTDTQYFGPGTRLTVL.

The rearrangement uses TRBV6-1 and TRBJ2-7, with 7 bases matching TRBD1. Germline loops: CDR1 MNHNS, CDR2 SASEGT. Unmatched junction bases numbered 5, after V lost 6 bases and J lost 3 bases. The CDR3 totals 13 residues. The CDR3 loop is CASRPGQFYEQYF. CDR3 DNA sequence: TGTGCCAGCAGGCCGGGACAGTTCTACGAGCAGTACTTC.

This clone was observed a few times. V and J are TRBV15 and TRBJ2-7, with 7 bases lining up with TRBD1. Germline CDR1 reads LNHNV; CDR2 reads YYDKDF (reference sequence). The CDR3 consists of 16 residues. After removal of 4 bases from V and 3 bases from J, the junction contained 12 bases not matched to a gene. CDR3 residues: CATSKSDRDPIYEQYF. CDR3 nucleotides: TGTGCCACCAGCAAGAGCGACAGGGACCCAATCTACGAGCAGTACTTC.

The rearrangement uses TRBV28 and TRBJ1-2; D unclear. CDR1 and CDR2 (germline): MDHEN, SYDVKM. Trimming removed 2 bases from V and 5 bases from J, with 3 bases in between. CDR3 length: 11 amino acids. The DNA of the CDR3 is TGTGCCAGCAGTTTAACTTATGGCTACACCTTC. Its translation: CASSLTYGYTF.

This clone was seen a handful of times. The gene calls are TRBV19 and TRBJ2-7, with TRBD2 matching 7 bases. The germline CDR1 and CDR2 sequences are LNHDA and SQIVND (reference sequence). The J segment lost 1 base and the V segment lost 10 bases, leaving 4 bases of the junction unmatched. The CDR3 loop spans 12 amino acids. The CDR3 protein is CATSSGSYEQYF. CDR3 nucleotide sequence: TGTGCCACCTCTAGCGGATCCTACGAGCAGTACTTC.

The chain is built from TRBV9 and TRBJ1-1; D is uncertain. The V gene's germline CDR1 is SGDLS and CDR2 YYNGEE. Trimming removed 0 bases at V and 1 base at J, with 7 bases between. The CDR3 length is 14 residues. The chain's CDR3 is CASSVGAGNTEAFF. Here the CDR3 DNA reads TGTGCCAGCAGCGTAGGGGCCGGGAACACTGAAGCTTTCTTT. Full variable domain (outside the CDR3, taken from reference TRBV9 and TRBJ1-1): DSGVTQTPKHLITATGQRVTLRCSPRSGDLSVYWYQQSLDQGLQFLIQYYNGEERAKGNILERFSAQQFPDLHSELNLSSLELGDSALYFCASSVGAGNTEAFFGQGTRLTVV.

J is TRBJ1-2 and V is TRBV10-3, with D tentatively TRBD1 (6 bases). Germline CDR1 ENHRY, CDR2 SYGVKD. The CDR3 length is 11 residues. V lost 8 bases, J lost 8 bases, and 12 bases lay in between. CDR3 loop: CAIGPRGGYTF. DNA of the CDR3: TGTGCCATCGGCCCCAGGGGCGGCTACACCTTC.